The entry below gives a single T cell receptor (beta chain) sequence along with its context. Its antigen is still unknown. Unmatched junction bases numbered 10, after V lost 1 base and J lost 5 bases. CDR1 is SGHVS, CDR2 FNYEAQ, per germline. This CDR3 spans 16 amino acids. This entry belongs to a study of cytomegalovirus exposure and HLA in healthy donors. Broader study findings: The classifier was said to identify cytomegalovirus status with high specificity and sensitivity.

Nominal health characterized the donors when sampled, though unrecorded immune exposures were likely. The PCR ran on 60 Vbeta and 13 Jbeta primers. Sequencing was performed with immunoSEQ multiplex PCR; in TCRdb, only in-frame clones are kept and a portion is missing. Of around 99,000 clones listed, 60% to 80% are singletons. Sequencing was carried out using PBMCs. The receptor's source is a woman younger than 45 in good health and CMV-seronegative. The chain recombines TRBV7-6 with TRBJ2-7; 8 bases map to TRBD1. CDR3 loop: CASSLGTGSPADEQYF. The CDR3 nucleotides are TGTGCCAGCAGCTTAGGGACAGGGAGTCCCGCTGACGAGCAGTACTTC.